The sequence of this T cell receptor beta chain was determined in a study of blood T cell repertoires in COVID-19 (dated by TCRdb to the early 2020s). A note on the overall study: Collaborator samples came from the United States, Italy and Spain and covered acute and convalescent phases of COVID-19. The prospective study material was composed of cDNA or gDNA derived from T cells, B-cell-depleted T cells, or PBMCs. The dataset comprised deeply sampled blood TCRbeta repertoires from subjects exposed to, actively infected with, or recovered from COVID-19. A freely available public database, intended as a resource for researchers studying the immune response to SARS-CoV-2, is where the repertoires were released. The samples were drawn from two sources: the first 160 participants of the ongoing ImmuneRACE study, and about 1,300 subjects contributed by 6 global collaborators. Nearly every sample came with metadata listing a de-identified subject ID, COVID-19 status, age in years and sex. Where available, HLA class I and class II types were obtained from metadata supplied by the sample provider rather than from assay-based typing. Beyond this particular receptor, the publication reports: How much clinical and demographic metadata was included differed by source and by participant, and the metadata was provided uncurated.

TCRbeta CDR3 regions were amplified from genomic DNA by means of the immunoSEQ Assay, a bias-controlled multiplex PCR. Processing in the source paper ran as follows. Nucleated cell counts per sample were estimated from amplification of reference gene primers within the assay. Sequence reads were collapsed and filtered to measure the absolute abundance of every unique TCRbeta CDR3 rearrangement. For each sample, productive Simpson clonality was calculated by taking the square root of Simpson's diversity index across productive rearrangements. In its TCRdb copy, this immuneACCESS table keeps in-frame sequences only and misses some clones. Where compared with another copy, unresolved V genes explain less than half of these, and the others have no known cause. The V and J calls and the clone size are those of that table, but D and trimming were determined from the DNA. The sample table contains almost 50,000 clones; only one count was recorded for about 83% of them. The ten largest clones capture roughly 1.4% of the sample.

Whole blood was collected in K2EDTA tubes by collaborating institutions according to the institutions' own protocols. For TCRbeta analysis, collaborators shipped samples in one of three forms: frozen whole blood, isolated PBMCs, or DNA extracted from either of those sample types. A word on this clone: What antigen it recognizes has not been identified. Base quality data are lacking; no much larger clone is found one base away.

Taken from the germline V gene, the CDR1 and CDR2 loops are SQVTM and ANQGSEA. The CDR3 holds 14 amino acids from the cysteine to the phenylalanine. Only the CDR3 region is kept as DNA, spanning 42 bases read in frame from base 1. V drops 8 bases and J drops 3 bases, leaving 16 bases in between. Sequenced input: peripheral blood. The sequence was collected from a man between 50 and 59 years old with acute or convalescent COVID-19. This chain joins TRBV29-1 to TRBJ1-4, and TRBD1 may be the D gene, going by 6 matching bases. The nucleotides read TGCAGCTTCCCCCCCGAGGGGGCTAATGAAAAACTGTTTTTT. This encodes CSFPPEGANEKLFF.